A selection of T cell receptor beta chains follows, all from one sample in a study of shared clonotypes between healthy human individuals. The repertoire was sequenced with immunoSEQ multiplex PCR; TCRdb's copy has only in-frame clones and lacks some. Here the sample spans around 2.5 million clones, over 85% being singletons. The specimen was naive CD4+ T cells from PBMCs. These receptors were taken from a man aged 18 to 29 in good health. Some clones in this sample may be carry-over from other donors' samples. Each CDR3 is given with its conserved first and last residue. D genes are given only for firm matches. Clone size is shown for a subset of rows, as once, few, many or a class of expanded clone.

j_call v_call clone_size d_call cdr3_nt cdr3_aa
TRBJ1-5 TRBV28 NA NA TGTGCCAGCAGGGGGGGGAGCAATCAGCCCCAGCATTTT CASRGGSNQPQHF
TRBJ1-6 TRBV28 NA NA TGTGCCAGCTCACCGGTGACAGTTTCACCCCTCCACTTT CASSPVTVSPLHF
TRBJ2-5 TRBV7-2 NA TRBD2 TGTGCCAGCAGCTTAGGACAAGCGGGAGGTACGGAGACCCAGTACTTC CASSLGQAGGTETQYF
TRBJ2-3 TRBV5-1 NA TRBD2 TGCGCCAGCAGCTTGGTGAGAGCGGGGGGGACAGATACGCAGTATTTT CASSLVRAGGTDTQYF
TRBJ2-3 TRBV14 NA TRBD2 TGTGCCAGCAGCCAAGCAGCGGGAGACTCGGACGTTACGCAGTATTTT CASSQAAGDSDVTQYF
TRBJ2-6 TRBV4-2 NA TRBD2 TGTGCCAGCAGCCGAGAACTAGCGGCGGGGGCCAACGTCCTGACTTTC CASSRELAAGANVLTF
TRBJ1-3 TRBV6-6 NA TRBD1 TGTGCCAGCAGTGCCCCTGGACAGGGATCTGGAAACACCATATATTTT CASSAPGQGSGNTIYF
TRBJ1-5 TRBV29-1 NA TRBD1 TGCAGCGTTGCTACAGGGGGTCGTCAGCCCCAGCATTTT CSVATGGRQPQHF
TRBJ2-5 TRBV6-1 NA NA TGTGCCGGGTCCCCGGGGGGCTTAGGGGAGACCCAGTACTTC CAGSPGGLGETQYF
TRBJ2-4 TRBV19 NA TRBD2 TGTGCCAGTAGTTTTGGGACTAGCGATATCCGGTACTTC CASSFGTSDIRYF
TRBJ2-3 TRBV5-4 NA TRBD1 TGTGCCAGCAGCTTGCTCGACAGGGTGAAAACAGATACGCAGTATTTT CASSLLDRVKTDTQYF
TRBJ2-7 TRBV5-1 NA TRBD1 TGCGCCAGCAGCTTAACCGGGACAGCCTACGAGCAGTACTTC CASSLTGTAYEQYF
TRBJ2-7 TRBV4-3 NA NA TGCGCCAGCAGCCAAGCGGACTTAGACTACGAGCAGTACTTC CASSQADLDYEQYF
TRBJ2-5 TRBV11-3 NA NA TGTGCCAGCAGCTTAGGGTTACGGGCCCAAGAGACCCAGTACTTC CASSLGLRAQETQYF
TRBJ1-6 TRBV6-1 once NA TGTGCCAGCAGTGAAGGCCCTTGGAATTCACCCCTCCACTTT CASSEGPWNSPLHF
TRBJ1-2 TRBV10-3 NA NA TGTGCCATCAGTGGGGGGGGCTATGGCTACACCTTC CAISGGGYGYTF
TRBJ1-5 TRBV6-1 NA TRBD1 TGTGCCAGCTGGAGGGACAGGTCTTCGGGTCAGCCCCAGCATTTT CASWRDRSSGQPQHF
TRBJ1-1 TRBV28 NA TRBD1 TGTGCCAGCGCGGCAGGGGGCGCGAACACTGAAGCTTTCTTT CASAAGGANTEAFF
TRBJ2-2 TRBV7-9 NA TRBD2 TGTGCCAGCAGCCCTAGCGGGAGCCCCGGGGAGCTGTTTTTT CASSPSGSPGELFF
TRBJ1-5 TRBV28 NA NA TGTGCCAGCGGGGTACTACCTAGCAATCAGCCCCAGCATTTT CASGVLPSNQPQHF
TRBJ2-1 TRBV19 NA NA TGTGCCAGTAGCTTACGATACAGGGTATGGGAAGTGGGGCCTTACAATGAGCAGTTCTTC CASSLRYRVWEVGPYNEQFF
TRBJ2-1 TRBV6-6 NA NA TGTGCCAGCAATACTCGGACTTACAATGAGCAGTTCTTC CASNTRTYNEQFF
TRBJ1-6 TRBV28 NA TRBD1 TGTGCCAGCAGTACCTCAAGGACAGGGGGTATCTCACCCCTCCACTTT CASSTSRTGGISPLHF
TRBJ1-5 TRBV28 once TRBD1 TGTGCCAGCAGTTTAGCCTACCGACAGGGGCGCAATCAGCCCCAGCATTTT CASSLAYRQGRNQPQHF
TRBJ2-2 TRBV5-8 NA NA TGTGCCAGCAGCCATCTGCGGGGCGGGGAGCTGTTTTTT CASSHLRGGELFF
TRBJ2-7 TRBV6-1 NA NA TGTGCCATCATGAAGGGGACTCCCTCCAACGAGCAGTACTTC CAIMKGTPSNEQYF
TRBJ2-5 TRBV28 NA NA TGTGCCAGCAGTTTACAGGGGCAAGAGACCCAGTACTTC CASSLQGQETQYF